These T cell receptor beta chains were read from a single sample in a study of fetal regulatory T cell absence and autoimmunity. Only in-frame clones appear in the TCRdb table, and some are missing; sequencing was by immunoSEQ multiplex PCR. The data hold some 44,000 clones, with about four fifths observed a single time. Material for sequencing was cord blood. All receptors come from a newborn boy with IPEX syndrome. The CDR3 runs from the conserved cysteine through the conserved F or W. D genes are given only for firm matches. A row's size may be missing; if present it is once, few, many or a size class.

CDR3 protein: CASSPRQGTNTEAFF; CDR3 DNA: TGTGCCAGCAGCCCGCGACAGGGTACGAACACTGAAGCTTTCTTT; CDR3 length: 15; J gene: TRBJ1-1; clone size: NA; D gene: TRBD1; V gene: TRBV7-8
CDR3 protein: CASSLEGTSSYNEQFF; CDR3 DNA: TGTGCCAGCAGCTTAGAAGGGACTAGCAGTTACAATGAGCAGTTCTTC; CDR3 length: 16; J gene: TRBJ2-1; clone size: NA; D gene: TRBD2; V gene: TRBV11-1
CDR3 protein: CASSLAASSGAPYEQYF; CDR3 DNA: TGCGCCAGCAGCTTGGCCGCTTCTAGCGGGGCCCCCTACGAGCAGTACTTC; CDR3 length: 17; J gene: TRBJ2-7; clone size: NA; D gene: TRBD2; V gene: TRBV5-1
CDR3 protein: CASRHYNSPLHF; CDR3 DNA: TGCGCCAGCAGACACTATAATTCACCCCTCCACTTT; CDR3 length: 12; J gene: TRBJ1-6; clone size: NA; D gene: NA; V gene: TRBV5-1
CDR3 protein: CASSLAALRADTQYF; CDR3 DNA: TGTGCCAGCAGCTTAGCGGCCCTAAGGGCAGATACGCAGTATTTT; CDR3 length: 15; J gene: TRBJ2-3; clone size: NA; D gene: NA; V gene: TRBV11-2
CDR3 protein: CASSLSMRDLKQFF; CDR3 DNA: TGCGCCAGCAGCTTGTCTATGCGGGATCTGAAGCAGTTCTTC; CDR3 length: 14; J gene: TRBJ2-1; clone size: NA; D gene: NA; V gene: TRBV5-1
CDR3 protein: CASSLSGREETQYF; CDR3 DNA: TGTGCCAGCAGCTTGAGCGGGAGGGAGGAGACCCAGTACTTC; CDR3 length: 14; J gene: TRBJ2-5; clone size: NA; D gene: TRBD2; V gene: TRBV5-4
CDR3 protein: CASSYSGANVLTF; CDR3 DNA: TGTGCCAGCAGTTACTCTGGGGCCAACGTCCTGACTTTC; CDR3 length: 13; J gene: TRBJ2-6; clone size: NA; D gene: NA; V gene: TRBV6-6
CDR3 protein: CASSFLQGGYEQYF; CDR3 DNA: TGCGCCAGCAGCTTCTTACAGGGGGGCTACGAGCAGTACTTC; CDR3 length: 14; J gene: TRBJ2-7; clone size: NA; D gene: TRBD1; V gene: TRBV5-1
CDR3 protein: CAWSALSSGANVLTF; CDR3 DNA: TGTGCCTGGAGTGCTTTAAGCTCTGGGGCCAACGTCCTGACTTTC; CDR3 length: 15; J gene: TRBJ2-6; clone size: NA; D gene: NA; V gene: TRBV30
CDR3 protein: CASSIGQGNTEAFF; CDR3 DNA: TGTGCCAGTAGTATCGGACAGGGGAACACTGAAGCTTTCTTT; CDR3 length: 14; J gene: TRBJ1-1; clone size: NA; D gene: TRBD1; V gene: TRBV19
CDR3 protein: CASSLASGVHEQYF; CDR3 DNA: TGTGCCAGCAGCTTAGCCAGCGGGGTCCACGAGCAGTACTTC; CDR3 length: 14; J gene: TRBJ2-7; clone size: few; D gene: TRBD2; V gene: TRBV7-6
CDR3 protein: CASSTRDYLYEQYF; CDR3 DNA: TGTGCCAGCAGTACCCGGGACTACCTCTACGAGCAGTACTTC; CDR3 length: 14; J gene: TRBJ2-7; clone size: NA; D gene: TRBD2; V gene: TRBV5-6
CDR3 protein: CASSLPGQGFFYGYTF; CDR3 DNA: TGTGCCAGCAGTTTGCCGGGACAGGGGTTTTTCTATGGCTACACCTTC; CDR3 length: 16; J gene: TRBJ1-2; clone size: NA; D gene: TRBD1; V gene: TRBV5-6
CDR3 protein: CASSYERGEVDEQFF; CDR3 DNA: TGTGCCAGCAGTTACGAGCGGGGGGAGGTGGATGAGCAGTTCTTC; CDR3 length: 15; J gene: TRBJ2-1; clone size: NA; D gene: TRBD2; V gene: TRBV6-6
CDR3 protein: CASSWAPQGGGDNEQFF; CDR3 DNA: TGCGCCAGCAGCTGGGCCCCTCAAGGGGGAGGAGACAATGAGCAGTTCTTC; CDR3 length: 17; J gene: TRBJ2-1; clone size: NA; D gene: NA; V gene: TRBV5-1
CDR3 protein: CASSIARGSYNEQFF; CDR3 DNA: TGTGCCAGTAGTATAGCAAGGGGCTCCTACAATGAGCAGTTCTTC; CDR3 length: 15; J gene: TRBJ2-1; clone size: few; D gene: NA; V gene: TRBV19
CDR3 protein: CASSLGGTNYGYTF; CDR3 DNA: TGCGCCAGCAGCCTGGGGGGGACTAACTATGGCTACACCTTC; CDR3 length: 14; J gene: TRBJ1-2; clone size: NA; D gene: NA; V gene: TRBV5-1
CDR3 protein: CASGASRSYEQYF; CDR3 DNA: TGTGCCAGCGGGGCTTCGAGGTCGTACGAGCAGTACTTC; CDR3 length: 13; J gene: TRBJ2-7; clone size: NA; D gene: NA; V gene: TRBV27
CDR3 protein: CASSLFGGRNEQFF; CDR3 DNA: TGTGCCAGCAGCTTATTTGGCGGACGTAATGAGCAGTTCTTC; CDR3 length: 14; J gene: TRBJ2-1; clone size: NA; D gene: NA; V gene: TRBV13
CDR3 protein: CASSVSSGGMYEQYF; CDR3 DNA: TGTGCCAGCAGCGTCTCTAGCGGGGGAATGTACGAGCAGTACTTC; CDR3 length: 15; J gene: TRBJ2-7; clone size: NA; D gene: TRBD2; V gene: TRBV9
CDR3 protein: CASSSGLAGYTGELFF; CDR3 DNA: TGTGCCAGCAGCTCCGGACTAGCGGGATACACCGGGGAGCTGTTTTTT; CDR3 length: 16; J gene: TRBJ2-2; clone size: NA; D gene: TRBD2; V gene: TRBV7-9
CDR3 protein: CASSLGSSSQYF; CDR3 DNA: TGTGCCAGCAGCTTAGGATCGAGCTCGCAGTATTTT; CDR3 length: 12; J gene: TRBJ2-3; clone size: NA; D gene: NA; V gene: TRBV11-2
CDR3 protein: CASSLVAGSHEQYF; CDR3 DNA: TGTGCCAGCAGTTTAGTAGCGGGGAGCCACGAGCAGTACTTC; CDR3 length: 14; J gene: TRBJ2-7; clone size: NA; D gene: TRBD2; V gene: TRBV27
CDR3 protein: CASSLDNSYEQYF; CDR3 DNA: TGCGCCAGCAGCTTGGACAACTCCTACGAGCAGTACTTC; CDR3 length: 13; J gene: TRBJ2-7; clone size: few; D gene: NA; V gene: TRBV5-1
CDR3 protein: CASSYSASYEQYF; CDR3 DNA: TGTGCCAGCAGTTACTCCGCATCCTACGAGCAGTACTTC; CDR3 length: 13; J gene: TRBJ2-7; clone size: NA; D gene: NA; V gene: TRBV6-5
CDR3 protein: CASSYSVFSLPYF; CDR3 DNA: TGTGCCAGCAGTTACTCCGTATTCAGCCTTCCGTATTTT; CDR3 length: 13; J gene: TRBJ2-3; clone size: NA; D gene: NA; V gene: TRBV6-5
CDR3 protein: CASSLAGVVYEQYF; CDR3 DNA: TGCGCCAGCAGCTTGGCCGGGGTGGTCTACGAGCAGTACTTC; CDR3 length: 14; J gene: TRBJ2-7; clone size: NA; D gene: NA; V gene: TRBV5-1
CDR3 protein: CASSPGLSSYEQYF; CDR3 DNA: TGTGCCAGCAGCCCAGGGCTTAGCTCCTACGAGCAGTACTTC; CDR3 length: 14; J gene: TRBJ2-7; clone size: NA; D gene: NA; V gene: TRBV11-2
CDR3 protein: CASSFGTTDTQYF; CDR3 DNA: TGTGCCAGCAGTTTTGGAACCACAGATACGCAGTATTTT; CDR3 length: 13; J gene: TRBJ2-3; clone size: NA; D gene: NA; V gene: TRBV27
CDR3 protein: CASSPARDSLRGYTF; CDR3 DNA: TGCGCCAGCAGTCCGGCCCGGGACAGTCTCCGGGGCTACACCTTC; CDR3 length: 15; J gene: TRBJ1-2; clone size: NA; D gene: TRBD1; V gene: TRBV10-1
CDR3 protein: CASSKVQETQYF; CDR3 DNA: TGTGCCAGCAGTAAGGTACAAGAGACCCAGTACTTC; CDR3 length: 12; J gene: TRBJ2-5; clone size: NA; D gene: NA; V gene: TRBV6-6
CDR3 protein: CASSPISNQPQHF; CDR3 DNA: TGTGCCAGCAGTCCCATTAGCAATCAGCCCCAGCATTTT; CDR3 length: 13; J gene: TRBJ1-5; clone size: NA; D gene: NA; V gene: TRBV6-5
CDR3 protein: CASSIGGSYNEQFF; CDR3 DNA: TGTGCCAGTAGTATAGGGGGCTCCTACAATGAGCAGTTCTTC; CDR3 length: 14; J gene: TRBJ2-1; clone size: NA; D gene: NA; V gene: TRBV19
CDR3 protein: CASSTGTGPNTEAFF; CDR3 DNA: TGCGCCAGCAGCACTGGGACAGGCCCCAACACTGAAGCTTTCTTT; CDR3 length: 15; J gene: TRBJ1-1; clone size: NA; D gene: TRBD1; V gene: TRBV5-1
CDR3 protein: CASSTSGMVNEQFF; CDR3 DNA: TGTGCCAGTAGTACTAGCGGGATGGTCAATGAGCAGTTCTTC; CDR3 length: 14; J gene: TRBJ2-1; clone size: NA; D gene: TRBD2; V gene: TRBV19
CDR3 protein: CASSLWGNEQFF; CDR3 DNA: TGTGCCAGCAGCTTATGGGGGAATGAGCAGTTCTTC; CDR3 length: 12; J gene: TRBJ2-1; clone size: NA; D gene: NA; V gene: TRBV7-2
CDR3 protein: CASSFTPGSGRPQNEQFF; CDR3 DNA: TGTGCCAGCAGCTTTACGCCAGGGAGCGGGAGGCCCCAGAATGAGCAGTTCTTC; CDR3 length: 18; J gene: TRBJ2-1; clone size: NA; D gene: TRBD2; V gene: TRBV11-2
CDR3 protein: CASSCTTGNTIYF; CDR3 DNA: TGTGCCAGCAGCTGTACAACTGGAAACACCATATATTTT; CDR3 length: 13; J gene: TRBJ1-3; clone size: NA; D gene: NA; V gene: TRBV5-6
CDR3 protein: CASSLTYREVGGELFF; CDR3 DNA: TGCGCCAGCAGCTTGACTTACAGGGAGGTTGGCGGGGAGCTGTTTTTT; CDR3 length: 16; J gene: TRBJ2-2; clone size: NA; D gene: NA; V gene: TRBV5-1
CDR3 protein: CASSRDRGYEQYF; CDR3 DNA: TGTGCCAGCAGCCGGGACAGGGGGTACGAGCAGTACTTC; CDR3 length: 13; J gene: TRBJ2-7; clone size: NA; D gene: TRBD1; V gene: TRBV6-5
CDR3 protein: CASSLGTSGQETQYF; CDR3 DNA: TGTGCCAGCAGCTTAGGGACTAGCGGCCAAGAGACCCAGTACTTC; CDR3 length: 15; J gene: TRBJ2-5; clone size: NA; D gene: TRBD2; V gene: TRBV7-6
CDR3 protein: CASSIETGSDTQYF; CDR3 DNA: TGTGCCAGTAGTATAGAAACAGGGTCAGATACGCAGTATTTT; CDR3 length: 14; J gene: TRBJ2-3; clone size: NA; D gene: NA; V gene: TRBV19
CDR3 protein: CASKLLDSLETQYF; CDR3 DNA: TGTGCCAGCAAACTCCTTGACAGTCTAGAGACCCAGTACTTC; CDR3 length: 14; J gene: TRBJ2-5; clone size: NA; D gene: NA; V gene: TRBV11-2
CDR3 protein: CASSTYEFYEQFF; CDR3 DNA: TGTGCCAGCAGCACATACGAATTCTATGAGCAGTTCTTC; CDR3 length: 13; J gene: TRBJ2-1; clone size: NA; D gene: NA; V gene: TRBV21-1
CDR3 protein: CASSLGHSGNTIYF; CDR3 DNA: TGTGCCAGCAGCTTAGGACACTCTGGAAACACCATATATTTT; CDR3 length: 14; J gene: TRBJ1-3; clone size: NA; D gene: NA; V gene: TRBV7-9
CDR3 protein: CASSLSRPDPYNEQFF; CDR3 DNA: TGTGCCAGCAGTTTATCAAGGCCGGACCCCTACAATGAGCAGTTCTTC; CDR3 length: 16; J gene: TRBJ2-1; clone size: NA; D gene: NA; V gene: TRBV27
CDR3 protein: CASSLISGIDTQYF; CDR3 DNA: TGTGCCAGCAGCTTAATTAGCGGAATTGATACGCAGTATTTT; CDR3 length: 14; J gene: TRBJ2-3; clone size: NA; D gene: NA; V gene: TRBV7-2
CDR3 protein: CSVEVGGYEQYF; CDR3 DNA: TGCAGCGTTGAAGTTGGAGGGTACGAGCAGTACTTC; CDR3 length: 12; J gene: TRBJ2-7; clone size: NA; D gene: NA; V gene: TRBV29-1
CDR3 protein: CATSRDWASRHNEQFF; CDR3 DNA: TGTGCCACCAGCAGAGATTGGGCTAGCCGTCACAATGAGCAGTTCTTC; CDR3 length: 16; J gene: TRBJ2-1; clone size: once; D gene: NA; V gene: TRBV15
CDR3 protein: CASSQGAALPNQPQHF; CDR3 DNA: TGCGCCAGCAGCCAAGGGGCGGCTCTCCCTAATCAGCCCCAGCATTTT; CDR3 length: 16; J gene: TRBJ1-5; clone size: NA; D gene: NA; V gene: TRBV4-1
CDR3 protein: CASSLQGANGYTF; CDR3 DNA: TGTGCCAGCAGCTTGCAGGGGGCGAATGGCTACACCTTC; CDR3 length: 13; J gene: TRBJ1-2; clone size: NA; D gene: TRBD1; V gene: TRBV7-9
CDR3 protein: CASSLRATRVSGANVLTF; CDR3 DNA: TGCGCCAGCAGCTTGAGGGCGACAAGAGTCTCTGGGGCCAACGTCCTGACTTTC; CDR3 length: 18; J gene: TRBJ2-6; clone size: NA; D gene: NA; V gene: TRBV5-1
CDR3 protein: CASSGVISAYYGYTF; CDR3 DNA: TGTGCCAGCAGCGGAGTCATTTCGGCCTACTATGGCTACACCTTC; CDR3 length: 15; J gene: TRBJ1-2; clone size: NA; D gene: NA; V gene: TRBV5-4
CDR3 protein: CASSESSGLARNIQYF; CDR3 DNA: TGTGCCAGCAGTGAAAGTTCTGGTCTAGCAAGGAACATTCAGTACTTC; CDR3 length: 16; J gene: TRBJ2-4; clone size: NA; D gene: NA; V gene: TRBV6-1
CDR3 protein: CASSSTDTQYF; CDR3 DNA: TGCGCCAGCAGCAGTACAGATACGCAGTATTTT; CDR3 length: 11; J gene: TRBJ2-3; clone size: NA; D gene: NA; V gene: TRBV5-1
CDR3 protein: CASKRGQGAYEQYF; CDR3 DNA: TGTGCCAGTAAGAGGGGACAGGGCGCTTACGAGCAGTACTTC; CDR3 length: 14; J gene: TRBJ2-7; clone size: NA; D gene: TRBD1; V gene: TRBV19
CDR3 protein: CASSPGTSGTDTQYF; CDR3 DNA: TGTGCCAGCAGCCCCGGGACTAGCGGTACAGATACGCAGTATTTT; CDR3 length: 15; J gene: TRBJ2-3; clone size: NA; D gene: TRBD2; V gene: TRBV7-6
CDR3 protein: CASSEAPGATDTQYF; CDR3 DNA: TGCGCCAGCAGTGAGGCCCCGGGGGCCACAGATACGCAGTATTTT; CDR3 length: 15; J gene: TRBJ2-3; clone size: NA; D gene: NA; V gene: TRBV10-1
CDR3 protein: CASSPPSTDTQYF; CDR3 DNA: TGTGCCAGCTCACCACCTAGCACAGATACGCAGTATTTT; CDR3 length: 13; J gene: TRBJ2-3; clone size: NA; D gene: NA; V gene: TRBV18